This T cell receptor beta chain was retrieved from a study of tumor-infiltrating lymphocytes in primary liver carcinoma. Each 20-30 mg portion of unsorted bulk tissue served as the source for co-extraction of RNA and DNA. The CDR3 runs 12 residues. The germline V gene has CDR1 SGHRS and CDR2 YFSETQ. Turning to this clonotype: Its antigen is unidentified. Mismatch with germline at one junction end may stem from a read error.

Researchers generated TCR beta cDNA from approximately 520 ng of total RNA, relying on a constant-region primer. Researchers made the TCR beta libraries by running three nested multiplex PCR rounds with slightly modified ARM-PCR. The opening two PCR rounds, 10 cycles each, paired TRBV1-TRBV30 forward primers with a C-beta reverse primer. TCRdb called the multiplex PCR reads again in MiXCR, with one record for every CDR3 protein. The data show over 45,000 distinct CDR3 sequences, 55% to 75% seen once. Study results and limitations: Pairs of tumor regions overlapped more than tumor-adjacent and tumor-blood pairs did.

Material: liver tumor tissue from sampling region 5. Subset specified: tumor region T5, tumor centre. This receptor was taken from a man aged 40-49 years with primary liver carcinoma and hepatitis B virus infection. J is TRBJ2-5 and V is TRBV5-1; possibly TRBD2 for D (5 bases). The CDR3 nucleotides are TGCACCAGCAGCTTGGGAGAAGAGACCCAGTACTTC. Its translation: CTSSLGEETQYF.